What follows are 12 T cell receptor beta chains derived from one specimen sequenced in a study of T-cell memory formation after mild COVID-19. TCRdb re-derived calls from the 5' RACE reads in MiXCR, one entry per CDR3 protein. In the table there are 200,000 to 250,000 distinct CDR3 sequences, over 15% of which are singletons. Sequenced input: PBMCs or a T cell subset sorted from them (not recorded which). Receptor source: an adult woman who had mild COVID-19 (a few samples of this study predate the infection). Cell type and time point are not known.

The CDR3 here is CASSLKAGAMQAFF. In DNA form, the CDR3 reads TGTGCCAGCAGCTTAAAGGCGGGGGCGATGCAAGCTTTCTTT. This chain connects TRBV7-2 to TRBJ1-1; D is perhaps TRBD1 (6 bases). The CDR3 is made up of 14 amino acids. Per germline, CDR1 SGHTA and CDR2 FQGNSA. The V gene lost 2 bases and the J gene lost 9 bases, with 16 bases spanning the gap.

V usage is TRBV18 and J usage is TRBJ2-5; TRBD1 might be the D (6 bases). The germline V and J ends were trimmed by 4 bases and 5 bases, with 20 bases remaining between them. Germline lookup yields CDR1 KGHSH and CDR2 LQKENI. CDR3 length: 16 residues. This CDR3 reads CASSQNPPGAMETQYF. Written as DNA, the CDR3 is TGTGCCAGCTCACAAAACCCTCCAGGGGCGATGGAGACCCAGTACTTC.

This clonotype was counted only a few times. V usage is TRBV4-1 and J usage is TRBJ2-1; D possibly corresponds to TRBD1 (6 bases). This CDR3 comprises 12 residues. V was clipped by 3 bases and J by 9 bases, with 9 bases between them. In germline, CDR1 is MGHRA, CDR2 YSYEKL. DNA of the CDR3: TGCGCCAGCAGCCAGGGGGCGTCTGAGCAGTTCTTC. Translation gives CASSQGASEQFF.

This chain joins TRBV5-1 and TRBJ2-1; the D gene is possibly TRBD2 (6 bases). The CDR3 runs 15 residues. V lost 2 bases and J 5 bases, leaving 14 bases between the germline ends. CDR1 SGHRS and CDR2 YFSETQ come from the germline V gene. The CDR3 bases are TGCGCCAGCAGCTTTGATGTCGGGGGTCACAATGAGCAGTTCTTC. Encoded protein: CASSFDVGGHNEQFF.

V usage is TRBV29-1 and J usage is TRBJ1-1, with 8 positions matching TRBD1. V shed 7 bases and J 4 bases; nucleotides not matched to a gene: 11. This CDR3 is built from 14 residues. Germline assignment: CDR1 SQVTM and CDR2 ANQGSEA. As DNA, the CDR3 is TGCAGCGGCGCCTCAGGGGGCTCGGGCACTGAAGCTTTCTTT. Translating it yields CSGASGGSGTEAFF.

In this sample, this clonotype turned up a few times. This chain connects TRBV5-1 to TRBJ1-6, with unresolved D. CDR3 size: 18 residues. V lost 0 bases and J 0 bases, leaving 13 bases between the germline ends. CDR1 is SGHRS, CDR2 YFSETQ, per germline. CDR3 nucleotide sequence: TGCGCCAGCAGCTTGGAGCTCCTACAGCTCTCCTATAATTCACCCCTCCACTTT. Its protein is CASSLELLQLSYNSPLHF.

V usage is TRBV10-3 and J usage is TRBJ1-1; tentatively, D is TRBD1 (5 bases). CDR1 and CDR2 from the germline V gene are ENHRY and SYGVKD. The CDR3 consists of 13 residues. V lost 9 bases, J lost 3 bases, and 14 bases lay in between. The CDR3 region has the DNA TGTGCCATTACCCGCGGGGCTGACACTGAAGCTTTCTTT. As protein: CAITRGADTEAFF.

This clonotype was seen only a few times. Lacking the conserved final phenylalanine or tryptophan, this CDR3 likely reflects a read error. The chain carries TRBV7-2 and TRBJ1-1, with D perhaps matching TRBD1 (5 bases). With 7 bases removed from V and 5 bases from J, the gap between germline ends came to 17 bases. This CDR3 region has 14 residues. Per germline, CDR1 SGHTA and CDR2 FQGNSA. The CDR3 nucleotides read TGTGCCAGCACCCCGAGGCAGGGAAGGACTGAAGCTTTCCTT. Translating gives CASTPRQGRTEAFL.

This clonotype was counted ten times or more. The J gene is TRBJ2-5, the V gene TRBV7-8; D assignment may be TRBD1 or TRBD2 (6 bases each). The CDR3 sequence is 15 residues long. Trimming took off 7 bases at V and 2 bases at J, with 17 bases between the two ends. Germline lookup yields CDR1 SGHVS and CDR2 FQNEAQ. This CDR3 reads CASMWGAGFQETQYF. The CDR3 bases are TGTGCCAGCATGTGGGGGGCTGGGTTTCAAGAGACCCAGTACTTC.

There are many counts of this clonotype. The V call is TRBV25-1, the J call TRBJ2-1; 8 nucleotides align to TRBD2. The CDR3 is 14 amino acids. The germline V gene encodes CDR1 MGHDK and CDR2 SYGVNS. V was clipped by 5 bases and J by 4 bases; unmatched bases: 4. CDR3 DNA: TGTGCCAGCAGTAGGACGGGAGGGTACAATGAGCAGTTCTTC. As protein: CASSRTGGYNEQFF.

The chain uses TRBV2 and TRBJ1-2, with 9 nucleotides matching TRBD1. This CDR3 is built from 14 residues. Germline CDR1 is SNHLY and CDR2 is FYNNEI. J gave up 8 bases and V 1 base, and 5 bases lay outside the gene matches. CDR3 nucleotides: TGTGCCAGCAGTGAAGGTAACAGGGGGCGAGGCTACACCTTC. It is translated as CASSEGNRGRGYTF.

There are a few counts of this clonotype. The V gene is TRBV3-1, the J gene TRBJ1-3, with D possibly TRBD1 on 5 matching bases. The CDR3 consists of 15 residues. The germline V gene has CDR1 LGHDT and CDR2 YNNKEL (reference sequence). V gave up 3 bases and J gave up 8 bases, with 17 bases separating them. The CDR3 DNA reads TGTGCCAGCAGCCATTCCGGGACGGGCGGGGACACCATATATTTT. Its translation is CASSHSGTGGDTIYF.